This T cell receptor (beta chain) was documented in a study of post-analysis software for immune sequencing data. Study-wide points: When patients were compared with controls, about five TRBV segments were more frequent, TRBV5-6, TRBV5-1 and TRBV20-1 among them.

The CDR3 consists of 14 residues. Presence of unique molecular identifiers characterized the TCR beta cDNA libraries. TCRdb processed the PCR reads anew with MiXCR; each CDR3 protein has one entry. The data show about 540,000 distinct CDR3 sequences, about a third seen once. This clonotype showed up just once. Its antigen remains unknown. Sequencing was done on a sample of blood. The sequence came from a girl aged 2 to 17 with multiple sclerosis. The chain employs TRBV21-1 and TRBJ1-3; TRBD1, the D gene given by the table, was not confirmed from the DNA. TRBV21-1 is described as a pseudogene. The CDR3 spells CASTGGNSGNTIYF. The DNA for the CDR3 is TGTGCCAGCACCGGGGGGAACTCTGGAAACACCATATATTTT.